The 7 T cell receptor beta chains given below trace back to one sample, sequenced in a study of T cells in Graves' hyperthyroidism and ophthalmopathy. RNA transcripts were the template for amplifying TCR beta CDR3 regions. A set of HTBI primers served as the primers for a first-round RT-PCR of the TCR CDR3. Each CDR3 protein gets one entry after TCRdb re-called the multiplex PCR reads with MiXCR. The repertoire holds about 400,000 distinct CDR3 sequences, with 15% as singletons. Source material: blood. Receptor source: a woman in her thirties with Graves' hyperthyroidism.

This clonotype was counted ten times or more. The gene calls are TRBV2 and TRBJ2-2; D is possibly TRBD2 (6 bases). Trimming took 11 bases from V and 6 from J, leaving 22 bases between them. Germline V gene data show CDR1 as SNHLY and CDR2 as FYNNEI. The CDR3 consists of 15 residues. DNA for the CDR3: TGTGCCGCGATACTAGCATCCCACGGTGCCGGGGAGCTGTTTTTT. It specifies CAAILASHGAGELFF.

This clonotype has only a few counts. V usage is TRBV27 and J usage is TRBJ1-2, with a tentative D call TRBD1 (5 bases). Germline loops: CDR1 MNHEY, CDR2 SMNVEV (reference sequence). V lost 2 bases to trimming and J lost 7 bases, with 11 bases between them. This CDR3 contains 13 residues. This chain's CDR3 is CASSLGGSGGYTF. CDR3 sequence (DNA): TGTGCCAGCAGTTTAGGGGGTTCGGGTGGCTACACCTTC.

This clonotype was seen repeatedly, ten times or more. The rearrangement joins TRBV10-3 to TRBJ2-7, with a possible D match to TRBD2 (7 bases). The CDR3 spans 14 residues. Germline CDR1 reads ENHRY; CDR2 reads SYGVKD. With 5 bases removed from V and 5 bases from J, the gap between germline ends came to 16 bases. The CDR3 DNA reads TGTGCCATCAGTCCTCTGGGAGGGGGGGACGAGCAGTACTTC. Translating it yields CAISPLGGGDEQYF.

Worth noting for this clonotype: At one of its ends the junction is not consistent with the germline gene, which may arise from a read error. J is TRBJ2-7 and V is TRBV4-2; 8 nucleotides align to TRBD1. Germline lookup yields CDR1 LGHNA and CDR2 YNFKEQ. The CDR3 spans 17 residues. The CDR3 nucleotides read TGTGGCAGCAGCCAAGAAGGGCCGGGACAGGCCCTCTACGAGCAGTACTTC. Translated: CGSSQEGPGQALYEQYF.

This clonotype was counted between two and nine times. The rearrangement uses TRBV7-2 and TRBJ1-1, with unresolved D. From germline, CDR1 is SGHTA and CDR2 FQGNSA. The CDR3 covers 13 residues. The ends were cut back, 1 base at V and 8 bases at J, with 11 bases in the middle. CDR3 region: CASSLGNRVEAFF. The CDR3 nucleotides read TGTGCCAGCAGCTTAGGCAATAGGGTCGAAGCTTTCTTT.

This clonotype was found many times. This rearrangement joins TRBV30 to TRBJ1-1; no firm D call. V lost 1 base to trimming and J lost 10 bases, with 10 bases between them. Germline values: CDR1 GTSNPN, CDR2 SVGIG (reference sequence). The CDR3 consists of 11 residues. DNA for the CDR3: TGTGCCTGGAGTGATGCCCCTCGAGCTTTCTTT. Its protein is CAWSDAPRAFF.

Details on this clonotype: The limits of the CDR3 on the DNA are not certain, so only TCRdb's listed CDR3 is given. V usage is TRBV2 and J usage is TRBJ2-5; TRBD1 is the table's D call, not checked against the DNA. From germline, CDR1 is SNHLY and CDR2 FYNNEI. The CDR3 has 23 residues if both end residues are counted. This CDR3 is CASGLTRGDPVLRARSGRETQYF.